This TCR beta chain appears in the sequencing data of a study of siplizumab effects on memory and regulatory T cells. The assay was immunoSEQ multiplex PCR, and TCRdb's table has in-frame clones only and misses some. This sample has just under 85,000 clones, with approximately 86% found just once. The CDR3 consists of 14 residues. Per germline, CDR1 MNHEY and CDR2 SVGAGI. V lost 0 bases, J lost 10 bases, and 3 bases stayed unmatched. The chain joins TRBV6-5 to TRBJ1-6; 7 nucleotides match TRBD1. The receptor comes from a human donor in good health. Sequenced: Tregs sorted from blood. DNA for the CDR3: TGTGCCAGCAGTTACTCAGGGGGCTGGTCACCCCTCCACTTT. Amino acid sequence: CASSYSGGWSPLHF.